This TCR beta chain derives from a study of response to subunit inactivated influenza vaccine. Broader study findings: Researchers suggested that each seasonal influenza vaccination recruits few new T cells.

Germline lookup yields CDR1 SGHKS and CDR2 YYEKEE (reference sequence). This CDR3 comprises 14 residues. Trimming removed 7 bases at V and 2 bases at J, with 15 bases between. TCRdb re-analysed the RT-PCR reads in MiXCR, keeping a single row per CDR3 protein. Of roughly 650,000 distinct CDR3 sequences in the sample, approximately 15% are singletons; the top ten hold roughly 12%. This clonotype was found many times. Antigen specificity is unknown. The sequence was obtained from a man between 45 and 60 years old who received an inactivated influenza vaccine. This chain connects TRBV5-5 to TRBJ2-5; TRBD2 is a possible D gene (5 bases). The sequences come from PBMCs from blood, collected approximately 13 days after vaccination. The CDR3 DNA follows: TGTGCCAGCCAGGTGCGGGTTGGGCAAGAGACCCAGTACTTC. Translating gives CASQVRVGQETQYF.